What follows is one TCR beta chain and its context. The antigen remains unidentified. The germline gives CDR1 SEHNR, CDR2 FQNEAQ (reference sequence). J was trimmed by 8 bases and V by 3 bases; bases with no gene match: 6. CDR3 size: 16 residues. This entry comes from a study of T cells in Graves' hyperthyroidism and ophthalmopathy. Findings and limits, study-wide: Blood also held most thyroid clonotypes expanded beyond 0.001.

Amplified TCR beta CDR3 regions came from RNA transcripts. The HTBI primer set served for first-round RT-PCR of the TCR CDR3. TCRdb processed the multiplex PCR reads anew with MiXCR; each CDR3 protein has one entry. The sample yields more than 550,000 distinct CDR3 sequences, less than 45% seen once. The sample was peripheral blood or thyroid tissue (not recorded which). The chain is built from TRBV7-9 and TRBJ1-6; the match to TRBD1 covers 11 bases. This clonotype originated in an adult man with Graves' disease, either hyperthyroidism or ophthalmopathy (not recorded which). This chain's CDR3 is CASSFRDRGDYSPLHF. The CDR3 region has the DNA TGTGCCAGCAGCTTCCGGGACAGGGGGGACTATTCACCCCTCCACTTT.